The 24 T cell receptor beta chains reported below all come from one sample, sequenced in a study of cytomegalovirus exposure and HLA in healthy donors. PCR employed 60 Vbeta and 13 Jbeta primers. Profiling relied on immunoSEQ multiplex PCR, and the TCRdb table lists in-frame clones only, not all of them. In the table there are approximately 170,000 clones, more than 60% of which are singletons. Sequenced: PBMCs. These receptor sequences come from a woman aged 40 to 50 in good health and CMV-seropositive.

The genes are TRBV6-5 and TRBJ1-5; D gene ambiguous. Trimming shortened V by 5 bases and J by 7 bases, and 12 bases separated the two germline ends. CDR1 is MNHEY and CDR2 is SVGAGI in the germline V gene. The CDR3 contains 13 residues. The chain's CDR3 is CASSRGIPQPQHF. The CDR3 nucleotides read TGTGCCAGCAGTCGAGGGATCCCGCAGCCCCAGCATTTT.

The sample holds a few counts of this clone. This chain links TRBV5-1 with TRBJ1-2, with D unresolved. There are 17 residues in the CDR3. Germline values: CDR1 SGHRS, CDR2 YFSETQ. V was cut by 0 bases and J by 3 bases, with 18 bases left in between. The CDR3 spells CASSLDGTGYVDYGYTF. CDR3 in DNA: TGCGCCAGCAGCTTGGATGGAACGGGATATGTAGACTATGGCTACACCTTC.

This clone was seen a single time. The CDR3 region is CAISRPGENQPQHF. For the CDR3, the DNA is TGTGCCATCAGTAGACCAGGGGAAAATCAGCCCCAGCATTTT. The chain joins TRBV10-3 to TRBJ1-5; a weak D match, TRBD1 (6 bases). The CDR3 covers 14 residues. V lost 5 bases to trimming and J lost 4 bases, with 12 bases between them. CDR1 ENHRY and CDR2 SYGVKD come from the germline V gene.

The V call is TRBV28, the J call TRBJ1-2; 12 positions match TRBD1. Germline CDR1 is MDHEN and CDR2 is SYDVKM. The CDR3 sequence is 16 residues long. V lost 7 bases, J lost 7 bases, and 13 bases stayed unmatched. Here the CDR3 reads CASKPGTGGSLGGYTF. For the CDR3, the DNA is TGTGCCAGCAAACCCGGGACAGGGGGCTCGTTGGGTGGCTACACCTTC.

The chain combines TRBV5-8 with TRBJ1-3; 12 bases align to TRBD1. Looked up from germline, CDR1 is SGHTS and CDR2 is YDEGEE. The V segment lost 2 bases and the J segment 0 bases; nucleotides outside the gene matches: 3. CDR3 length equals 17 residues. The CDR3 DNA sequence: TGTGCCAGCAGCTTTGGGACAGGGGGCCTCTCTGGAAACACCATATATTTT. This encodes CASSFGTGGLSGNTIYF.

There are many counts of this clone. V gene TRBV7-2 combines with J gene TRBJ1-4; D possibly corresponds to TRBD1 (5 bases). Germline CDR1 SGHTA, CDR2 FQGNSA. The ends were cut back, 2 bases at V and 1 base at J, with 5 bases in the middle. CDR3 size: 14 residues. DNA for the CDR3: TGTGCCAGCAGCTTACAGGGAACTAATGAAAAACTGTTTTTT. Residues: CASSLQGTNEKLFF.

This clone was recorded a few times. V is TRBV19 and J is TRBJ1-2, with TRBD1 as a possible D gene (5 bases). Germline V CDR1 and CDR2: LNHDA, SQIVND (reference sequence). Deletions cut 8 bases from V and 4 bases from J, with 11 bases between. There are 12 residues in the CDR3. The CDR3 is CASRSGPYGYTF. CDR3 bases: TGTGCCAGTCGTTCAGGGCCCTATGGCTACACCTTC.

This clone has at least ten counts. This chain uses TRBV5-1 with TRBJ1-3; 7 nucleotides align to TRBD1. Germline V gene sequence: CDR1 SGHRS, CDR2 YFSETQ. The CDR3 loop spans 14 amino acids. V was clipped by 4 bases and J by 2 bases; unmatched bases: 3. Here the CDR3 DNA reads TGCGCCAGCAGCGAAGGGGGCACTGGAAACACCATATATTTT. The encoded protein is CASSEGGTGNTIYF.

This chain joins TRBV28 and TRBJ1-1; a possible D gene is TRBD1 (6 bases). Germline assignment: CDR1 MDHEN and CDR2 SYDVKM. The CDR3 consists of 12 residues. Trimming took 6 bases from V and 8 from J, leaving 13 bases between them. The CDR3 DNA reads TGTGCCAGCAGGCCAGGGGTAGGAGAAGCTTTCTTT. Translation: CASRPGVGEAFF.

The genes are TRBV5-1 and TRBJ1-2; TRBD1 is a possible D gene (6 bases). The V end lost 6 bases, the J end lost 3 bases, and 15 bases lay between the germline ends. The CDR3 runs 14 residues. Germline V gene data show CDR1 as SGHRS and CDR2 as YFSETQ. The CDR3 loop is CASKGQPRDYGYTF. CDR3 nucleotides: TGCGCCAGCAAAGGACAGCCCCGGGACTATGGCTACACCTTC.

This chain joins TRBV11-2 and TRBJ2-7; 9 bases match TRBD1. There are 14 residues in the CDR3. Trimming took 1 base from V and 2 from J; bases not matched to a gene: 0. The germline V gene encodes CDR1 SGHAT and CDR2 FQNNGV. Written as DNA, the CDR3 is TGTGCCAGCAGCTTAGGGGACAGGGCCTACGAGCAGTACTTC. It yields the protein CASSLGDRAYEQYF.

This clone was detected only once. The chain employs TRBV18 and TRBJ1-2; D call uncertain. The V end lost 6 bases, the J end lost 2 bases, and 10 bases lay between the germline ends. CDR3 length equals 13 residues. Germline CDR1 is KGHSH and CDR2 is LQKENI. CDR3 nucleotides: TGTGCCAGCTCGAAGGAGGACAACTATGGCTACACCTTC. Translation: CASSKEDNYGYTF.

The rearrangement links TRBV30 to TRBJ2-2; TRBD2 agrees at 9 bases. J was trimmed by 5 bases and V by 0 bases; bases with no gene match: 10. The germline CDR1 and CDR2 sequences are GTSNPN and SVGIG (reference sequence). CDR3 length: 17 residues. The CDR3 is CAWSVKAGGIGTGELFF. Here the CDR3 DNA reads TGTGCCTGGAGTGTTAAAGCGGGGGGAATAGGAACCGGGGAGCTGTTTTTT.

This chain joins TRBV5-1 and TRBJ1-2; D might be TRBD1 (6 bases). CDR1 is SGHRS, CDR2 YFSETQ, per germline. CDR3 length: 13 residues. V gave up 4 bases and J gave up 10 bases, with 17 bases separating them. The CDR3 coding sequence is TGCGCCAGCAGCCCGAGGGGGGGCGGTGTCTACACCTTC. Its protein is CASSPRGGGVYTF.

The chain has TRBV6-1 and TRBJ2-2; 7 nucleotides match TRBD2. Germline V gene sequence: CDR1 MNHNS, CDR2 SASEGT. The CDR3 length is 18 residues. Unmatched junction bases numbered 11, after V lost 1 base and J lost 3 bases. CDR3 protein: CASSEVLAGGTYTGELFF. CDR3 bases: TGTGCCAGCAGTGAAGTCTTAGCGGGCGGGACCTACACCGGGGAGCTGTTTTTT.

The chain uses TRBV5-1 and TRBJ2-1, with TRBD1 matching 7 bases. V lost 4 bases to trimming and J lost 4 bases; unmatched junction nucleotides: 5. Germline values: CDR1 SGHRS, CDR2 YFSETQ. This CDR3 has 14 residues. This CDR3 reads CASSPGTEYNEQFF. CDR3 DNA: TGCGCCAGCAGCCCCGGGACAGAGTACAATGAGCAGTTCTTC.

The sample holds a few counts of this clone. This specimen includes other DNA sequences encoding the same CDR3. This chain uses TRBV2 with TRBJ2-3; 8 bases are shared with TRBD1. Germline assignment: CDR1 SNHLY and CDR2 FYNNEI. Trimming removed 6 bases from V and 2 bases from J; junction bases left unmatched: 16. This CDR3 has 18 amino acids. DNA of the CDR3: TGTGCCAGCAGGCGAGGGACAGGAGGACAAGGTGCCACAGATACGCAGTATTTT. Its translation is CASRRGTGGQGATDTQYF.

The chain joins TRBV28 to TRBJ1-2; no definite D call. The CDR3 spans 17 residues. Deletions cut 5 bases from V and 6 bases from J, with 25 bases between. Looked up from germline, CDR1 is MDHEN and CDR2 is SYDVKM. CDR3 nucleotide sequence: TGTGCCAGCAGTAATAATTGGCCGAATCCCGGTAGCGATGGCTACACCTTC. Protein: CASSNNWPNPGSDGYTF.

CDR3 nucleotide sequence: TGTGCCAGCAGTTACTGGGGGACTTCAGGGGAGCTGTTTTTT. It translates to CASSYWGTSGELFF. The gene calls are TRBV6-5 and TRBJ2-2; TRBD2 might be the D (6 bases). Deletions cut 1 base from V and 8 bases from J, with 11 bases between. The CDR3 runs 14 residues. Germline V gene sequence: CDR1 MNHEY, CDR2 SVGAGI.

J is TRBJ1-6 and V is TRBV6-1; D might be TRBD1 (6 bases). Germline lookup yields CDR1 MNHNS and CDR2 SASEGT. V was shortened by 6 bases and J by 14 bases, with 17 bases between the two germline ends. The CDR3 covers 13 residues. Written as DNA, the CDR3 is TGTGCCAGCAGAGAAAGACAGGAATTCACCCTCCACTTT. Translated, it gives CASRERQEFTLHF.

The V and J genes are TRBV7-9 and TRBJ1-6, with D hard to call. This CDR3 spans 13 amino acids. Germline V lookup: CDR1 SEHNR, CDR2 FQNEAQ (reference sequence). Trimming left V 5 bases short and J 13 bases short, with 15 bases between. The CDR3 DNA reads TGTGCCAGCAGCCCGCAGGAGGGATCCCCCCTCCACTTT. It codes for CASSPQEGSPLHF.

The chain is built from TRBV1 and TRBJ1-1; the D call of TRBD1 is as the table states it, not checked on the DNA. TRBV1 is given as a pseudogene. This CDR3 spans 13 amino acids. The CDR3 DNA is TGCACCAGCAGCCAGACAAGACCCACTGAAGCTTTCTTT. Protein: CTSSQTRPTEAFF.

The V call is TRBV5-1, the J call TRBJ2-7; weak D call: TRBD2 (5 bases). The CDR3 loop spans 15 amino acids. The ends were cut back, 2 bases at V and 4 bases at J, with 16 bases in the middle. Germline CDR1 reads SGHRS; CDR2 reads YFSETQ. The CDR3 coding sequence is TGCGCCAGCAGCTTTACTTCCGAGGGATTATACGAGCAGTACTTC. Translation gives CASSFTSEGLYEQYF.

DNA for the CDR3: TGTGCCAGCACAGATTTGGGCTATAGCAATCAGCCCCAGCATTTT. This encodes CASTDLGYSNQPQHF. The V gene is TRBV6-6, the J gene TRBJ1-5; D gene ambiguous. The germline V gene encodes CDR1 MNHNY and CDR2 SVGAGI (reference sequence). The V gene lost 7 bases and the J gene lost 0 bases, with 13 bases spanning the gap. This CDR3 is 15 amino acids long.